A selection of T cell receptor beta chains follows, all from one sample in a study of early T cells in non-severe SARS-CoV-2 infection. MiXCR was run by TCRdb on the 5' RACE reads, yielding one entry per CDR3 protein. This table has 30,000 to 40,000 distinct CDR3 sequences, 5.8% appearing once. Specimen: whole blood. Receptors originate from an adult who was a healthcare worker with PCR-confirmed SARS-CoV-2 infection or an uninfected control (not recorded which). The CDR3 runs from the conserved cysteine through the conserved F or W. A D gene is named only where the DNA matches it firmly. Clone size is shown for a subset of rows, as once, few, many or a class of expanded clone.

TRBJ2-1 many TRBV18 TRBD2 CASSPIPMGGGPSYNEQFF TGTGCCAGCTCACCCATCCCGATGGGCGGGGGGCCCTCCTACAATGAGCAGTTCTTC
TRBJ2-1 many TRBV20-1 NA CSASLGDQRINEQFF TGCAGTGCTAGCCTGGGCGATCAACGAATCAATGAGCAGTTCTTC
TRBJ2-1 many TRBV7-2 NA CASSLRRREQFF TGTGCCAGCAGCTTGAGACGGAGAGAGCAGTTCTTC
TRBJ1-5 many TRBV29-1 NA CSVAGNNQPQHF TGCAGCGTTGCCGGGAACAATCAGCCCCAGCATTTT
TRBJ1-1 many TRBV18 NA CASSPGVWAEAFF TGTGCCAGCTCACCAGGAGTTTGGGCTGAAGCTTTCTTT
TRBJ1-2 many TRBV4-2 NA CASSQGRTLGYGYTF TGTGCCAGCAGCCAAGGTCGGACTCTCGGCTATGGCTACACCTTC
TRBJ2-7 many TRBV29-1 TRBD1 CSVGYSGTGGGEQYF TGCAGCGTTGGTTATTCCGGGACAGGGGGCGGCGAGCAGTACTTC
TRBJ1-3 many TRBV13 TRBD1 CASSRGQVSGNTIYF TGTGCCAGCAGTCGGGGACAGGTCTCTGGAAACACCATATATTTT
TRBJ2-7 few TRBV7-2 NA CASTPEGTVPYEQYF TGTGCCAGCACCCCCGAGGGGACCGTCCCCTACGAGCAGTACTTC
TRBJ1-4 many TRBV30 NA CAWRKGRPNEKLFF TGTGCCTGGAGAAAAGGGAGACCTAATGAAAAACTGTTTTTT
TRBJ2-6 many TRBV11-3 NA CASSGEAGANVLTF TGTGCCAGCAGCGGAGAAGCTGGGGCCAACGTCCTGACTTTC
TRBJ2-7 many TRBV5-1 NA CASSFGSSYEQYF TGCGCCAGCAGCTTCGGGTCCTCCTACGAGCAGTACTTC
TRBJ2-7 many TRBV12-3/TRBV12-4 NA CASSFSANLGNYEQYF TGTGCCAGCAGTTTCAGCGCCAATCTTGGCAACTACGAGCAGTACTTC
TRBJ1-5 NA TRBV18 NA CASSPGEGKPQHF TGTGCCAGCTCACCAGGGGAAGGGAAGCCCCAGCATTTT
TRBJ2-7 few TRBV7-9 TRBD2 CASSPGRGAYEQYF TGTGCCAGCAGCCCGGGGAGGGGCGCCTACGAGCAGTACTTC
TRBJ2-4 many TRBV19 TRBD1 CASALEGARSDQYF TGTGCCAGTGCCCTCGAGGGGGCGCGTTCAGATCAGTACTTC
TRBJ2-6 many TRBV20-1 NA CSAFEGANVLTF TGCAGTGCTTTCGAGGGGGCCAACGTCCTGACTTTC
TRBJ2-7 NA TRBV7-9 NA CASSLSREGNSYEQYF TGTGCCAGCAGCTTAAGCCGCGAGGGAAACTCCTACGAGCAGTACTTC
TRBJ1-2 many TRBV5-1 TRBD1 CASSAQRDRGLASYTF TGCGCCAGCAGCGCCCAGCGGGACAGGGGGCTAGCAAGCTACACCTTC
TRBJ1-2 many TRBV13 TRBD1 CASSQTGGRGYTF TGTGCCAGCAGCCAGACAGGGGGGCGCGGCTACACCTTC